Listed below are T cell receptor beta chains from one sample, sequenced in a study of shared clonotypes between healthy human individuals. The table came from immunoSEQ multiplex PCR; TCRdb's copy has only in-frame clones and leaves some out. The data contain about 1.4 million clones, around 97% of them seen just once; the ten biggest clones take up over 1%. The sample comprised naive CD4+ T cells sorted from blood. The receptor source for this set is a young man in good health. Both conserved end residues are part of each CDR3. D genes are given only for firm matches. Clone sizes are given selectively: once, few, many, or a class where the clone is expanded.

J,size,V,D,DNA,CDR3
TRBJ2-7,.,TRBV5-1,.,TGCGCCAGCAGCTTGTCTACGGGGTACTCCTACGAGCAGTACTTC,CASSLSTGYSYEQYF
TRBJ1-2,once,TRBV19,TRBD1,TGTGCCAGTAGTATCGGGACAGACTATGGCTACACCTTC,CASSIGTDYGYTF
TRBJ2-6,.,TRBV2,TRBD1,TGTGCCAGTAATTTGAGACAGGGAGAAGCCAACGTCCTGACTTTC,CASNLRQGEANVLTF
TRBJ1-1,.,TRBV19,.,TGTGCCAGTAGTATAATGTGGCAGGGGGAAGCTTTCTTT,CASSIMWQGEAFF
TRBJ1-4,.,TRBV29-1,.,TGCAGCGTGGGGGCCCTAACGGGTGAAAAACTGTTTTTT,CSVGALTGEKLFF
TRBJ2-1,.,TRBV2,TRBD2,TGTGCCAGCAAGACTAGCGGCTACAATGAGCAGTTCTTC,CASKTSGYNEQFF
TRBJ2-1,.,TRBV4-1,.,TGCGCCAGCAGCCATCCACTAGCCAGGCCTCCGTTCGGGAACCTCTCCTACAATGAGCAGTTCTTC,CASSHPLARPPFGNLSYNEQFF
TRBJ1-1,.,TRBV15,TRBD1,TGTGCCACCAGCAGATACAGGGGTGGCACTGAAGCTTTCTTT,CATSRYRGGTEAFF
TRBJ1-5,.,TRBV7-9,.,TGTGCCAGCAGCCACGCTACCGAGCCCCAGCATTTT,CASSHATEPQHF
TRBJ2-7,.,TRBV7-9,.,TGTGCCAGCACCCCATGGGGGACGCCGCCCTACGAGCAGTACTTC,CASTPWGTPPYEQYF
TRBJ2-7,.,TRBV14,.,TGTGCCAGCAGCCCTCTAGGGCGGGGATACGAGCAGTACTTC,CASSPLGRGYEQYF
TRBJ2-1,.,TRBV7-9,.,TGTGCCAGCAGCTTAGGGCTGGTAGCGGCGGGGTCTCCGAATGAGCAGTTCTTC,CASSLGLVAAGSPNEQFF
TRBJ2-3,.,TRBV4-3,.,TGCGCCAGCAGCCAAGTACCCTATGGGGGAGGTCTACTAAAGACTAGCACAGATACGCAGTATTTT,CASSQVPYGGGLLKTSTDTQYF
TRBJ2-2,.,TRBV5-6,TRBD1,TGTGCCAGCAGAAACGGACAGGGGGTGTGGGCCGGGGAGCTGTTTTTT,CASRNGQGVWAGELFF
TRBJ2-3,once,TRBV6-5,.,TGTGCCAGCAGGCTCACAGATACGCAGTATTTT,CASRLTDTQYF
TRBJ2-7,.,TRBV28,TRBD2,TGTGCCAGCAGCACGCCCCTCGGACTAGCGGGAATCGAGCAGTACTTC,CASSTPLGLAGIEQYF
TRBJ2-5,.,TRBV19,.,TGTGCCAGTAACAACCCGACAGACCAAGAGACCCAGTACTTC,CASNNPTDQETQYF
TRBJ1-3,.,TRBV7-2,.,TGTGCCAGCAGCCCCCGGGCCAACTCTGGAAACACCATATATTTT,CASSPRANSGNTIYF
TRBJ1-2,.,TRBV7-3,TRBD1,TGTGCCAGCAGCCCCATGGGACAGCGGGGAGGCTATGGCTACACCTTC,CASSPMGQRGGYGYTF
TRBJ1-4,once,TRBV6-1,.,TGTGCCAGCAGTGAAGGGAAGACAGTTGGAAATGAAAAACTGTTTTTT,CASSEGKTVGNEKLFF
TRBJ2-5,.,TRBV10-3,TRBD2,TGTGCCATCAGAGGGGGGACTAGCGGGTCACAAGAGACCCAGTACTTC,CAIRGGTSGSQETQYF
TRBJ1-1,.,TRBV18,TRBD1,TGTGCCAGCTCGCAAATCAGGGGGCAGGGGTTGTCTCTCGAACTGAACACTGAAGCTTTCTTT,CASSQIRGQGLSLELNTEAFF
TRBJ2-7,.,TRBV5-1,TRBD1,TGCGCCAGCAGCTTGACAGGGGTGGAAACCTACGAGCAGTACTTC,CASSLTGVETYEQYF
TRBJ2-6,.,TRBV15,.,TGTGCCACCAGCTTCCCTGGGGCCAACGTCCTGACTTTC,CATSFPGANVLTF
TRBJ2-7,.,TRBV7-2,TRBD1,TGTGCCAGCAGCTTATCCCCGGGACAGGGCTACGAGCAGTACTTC,CASSLSPGQGYEQYF
TRBJ2-3,.,TRBV7-8,.,TGTGCCAGCAGCCCACAACGCGGGACAGATACGCAGTATTTT,CASSPQRGTDTQYF
TRBJ2-2,.,TRBV7-6,.,TGTGCCAGCAGCTCCCGTATGGGCGGGGAGCTGTTTTTT,CASSSRMGGELFF
TRBJ2-7,.,TRBV20-1,.,TGCAGTGCTCAGGGCTACGAGCAGTACTTC,CSAQGYEQYF
TRBJ2-2,.,TRBV5-4,TRBD1,TGTGCCAGCAGCCTTTGGGACAGGGCAGTGAACGGGGAGCTGTTTTTT,CASSLWDRAVNGELFF
TRBJ1-2,once,TRBV28,.,TGTGCCAGCACCTCCGGTCCCAGGGAGATCTATGGCTACACCTTC,CASTSGPREIYGYTF
TRBJ2-2,.,TRBV2,TRBD1,TGTGCCAGCGGCCGGGACAGGGCGAACACCGGGGAGCTGTTTTTT,CASGRDRANTGELFF
TRBJ2-6,.,TRBV5-1,.,TGCGCCAGCAGCTTCAAACCGGGACCGACAAACTCTGGGGCCAACGTCCTGACTTTC,CASSFKPGPTNSGANVLTF
TRBJ2-2,.,TRBV7-9,.,TGTGCCAGCGAGCGAGGTTTAGGGGATATTATCCGGGAGCTGTTTTTT,CASERGLGDIIRELFF
TRBJ1-2,.,TRBV6-5,TRBD1,TGTGCCAGCAGGAAGGGACAGAGAGCCTATGGCTACACCTTC,CASRKGQRAYGYTF
TRBJ1-4,.,TRBV5-1,.,TGCGCCAGCAGCCCAGGACAGAAGAATGAAAAACTGTTTTTT,CASSPGQKNEKLFF
TRBJ1-5,.,TRBV2,.,TGTGCCAGCAGTGACGGGTGGCAGCCCCAGCATTTT,CASSDGWQPQHF
TRBJ1-3,.,TRBV9,.,TGTGCCAGCAGCGTATCCGTCGTGAGCTCTGGAAACACCATATATTTT,CASSVSVVSSGNTIYF
TRBJ1-3,.,TRBV7-9,.,TGTGCCAGCAGCTTCCGGGACACCATCTCTGGAAACACCATATATTTT,CASSFRDTISGNTIYF
TRBJ1-1,.,TRBV5-1,.,TGCGCCAGCAGCTTGGGACCGGGCGGGGTTGAAGCTTTCTTT,CASSLGPGGVEAFF
TRBJ2-7,.,TRBV11-2,TRBD2,TGTGCCAGCAGCTTTTGGGAGGGCTCCTACGAGCAGTACTTC,CASSFWEGSYEQYF
TRBJ2-7,.,TRBV5-1,TRBD1,TGCGCCAGCAGCTCGTCGGGACAGGGACCCTACGAGCAGTACTTC,CASSSSGQGPYEQYF
TRBJ1-5,.,TRBV19,.,TGTGCCAGTAGTATTGAGGGGGGGAATCAGCCCCAGCATTTT,CASSIEGGNQPQHF